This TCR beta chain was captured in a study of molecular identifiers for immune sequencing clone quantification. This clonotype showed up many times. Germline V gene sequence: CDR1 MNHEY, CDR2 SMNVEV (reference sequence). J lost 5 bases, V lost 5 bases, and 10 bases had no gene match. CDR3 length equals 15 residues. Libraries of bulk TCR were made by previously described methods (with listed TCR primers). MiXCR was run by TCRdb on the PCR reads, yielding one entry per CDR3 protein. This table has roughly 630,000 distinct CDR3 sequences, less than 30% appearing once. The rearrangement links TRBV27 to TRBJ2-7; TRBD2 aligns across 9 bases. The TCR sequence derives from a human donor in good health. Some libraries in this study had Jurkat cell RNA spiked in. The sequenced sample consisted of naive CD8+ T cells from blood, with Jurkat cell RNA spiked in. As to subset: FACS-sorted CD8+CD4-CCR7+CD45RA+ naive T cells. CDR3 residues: CASSLTSGLVHEQYF. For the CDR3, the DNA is TGTGCCAGCAGTCTGACTAGCGGCCTAGTCCACGAGCAGTACTTC.